The rows below give T cell receptor beta chains drawn from one sample of a study of T cell repertoires in aging, cancer and after chemotherapy. MiXCR was run by TCRdb on the multiplex PCR reads, yielding one entry per CDR3 protein. The repertoire has some 1,400 distinct CDR3 sequences, 49% of them found once; the top ten carry about 25%. Input material: blood. The source of these receptors is a human donor with a blood cancer. CDR3s include the opening cysteine and the closing phenylalanine or tryptophan. The D gene is left open where the match is weak. Clone size is given for some rows only: seen once, a few or many times, or a class if the clone is expanded.

v_gene,abundance,j_gene,d_gene,CDR3aa,CDR3nt
TRBV28,few,TRBJ2-2,TRBD2,CASSPWRGSGELFF,TGTGCCAGCAGCCCCTGGCGGGGGTCCGGGGAGCTGTTTTTT
TRBV28,medium-sized,TRBJ1-4,TRBD1,CASRPIDRANEKLFF,TGTGCCAGCAGGCCTATAGACAGGGCGAATGAAAAACTGTTTTTT
TRBV28,-,TRBJ2-3,-,CASREGWDTQYF,TGTGCCAGCAGGGAGGGGTGGGATACGCAGTATTTT
TRBV20-1,once,TRBJ2-5,-,CSAGVRIGGETQYF,TGCAGTGCTGGAGTACGAATTGGCGGAGAGACCCAGTACTTC
TRBV2,few,TRBJ1-2,-,CASRARIRLTYGYTF,TGTGCCAGCAGGGCTCGGATCCGGCTTACCTATGGCTACACCTTC
TRBV29-1,hyperexpanded,TRBJ2-1,-,CSGRRFGNEQFF,TGCAGCGGGAGACGTTTCGGCAATGAGCAGTTCTTC
TRBV5-5,-,TRBJ2-5,TRBD2,CASTPVRTGGETQYF,TGTGCCAGCACCCCAGTCCGTACGGGGGGGGAGACCCAGTACTTC
TRBV11-2,medium-sized,TRBJ2-2,TRBD2,CASSYGGLADTGELFF,TGTGCCAGCAGCTATGGGGGACTAGCTGACACCGGGGAGCTGTTTTTT
TRBV27,medium-sized,TRBJ2-7,-,CASSSKMSRREQYF,TGTGCCAGCAGTTCGAAAATGTCAAGAAGGGAGCAGTACTTC
TRBV5-4,-,TRBJ2-5,-,CASSLARTSMETQYF,TGTGCCAGCAGCTTGGCCCGGACATCTATGGAGACCCAGTACTTC
TRBV28,medium-sized,TRBJ1-2,TRBD1,CASSLPGQRYGYTF,TGTGCCAGCAGTCTACCGGGACAGCGCTATGGCTACACCTTC
TRBV11-2,medium-sized,TRBJ1-5,-,CASSLDVNQPQHF,TGTGCCAGCAGCTTAGACGTTAATCAGCCCCAGCATTTT
TRBV20-1,-,TRBJ2-3,TRBD2,CSAVTSGRTDTQYF,TGCAGTGCTGTGACTAGCGGGAGAACAGATACGCAGTATTTT
TRBV12-3/TRBV12-4,-,TRBJ1-4,-,CASSLEGIGEKLFF,TGTGCCAGCAGTTTAGAGGGAATAGGTGAAAAACTGTTTTTT
TRBV29-1,medium-sized,TRBJ1-5,-,CSVAAGINQPQHF,TGCAGCGTTGCGGCAGGGATCAATCAGCCCCAGCATTTT
TRBV7-6,medium-sized,TRBJ1-1,TRBD1,CASSLAAGTVNTEAFF,TGTGCCAGCAGCTTAGCAGCCGGGACAGTGAACACTGAAGCTTTCTTT
TRBV6-5,large,TRBJ1-5,-,CASSSRGDQPQHF,TGTGCCAGCAGTTCCCGGGGGGATCAGCCCCAGCATTTT
TRBV20-1,medium-sized,TRBJ2-5,-,CSARSGSETQYF,TGCAGTGCTAGATCCGGCAGCGAGACCCAGTACTTC
TRBV2,-,TRBJ1-4,-,CASTRPPSRGGGTNEKLFF,TGTGCCAGCACCCGACCACCTTCCCGGGGAGGGGGGACTAATGAAAAACTGTTTTTT
TRBV5-6,large,TRBJ2-7,TRBD1,CASSLGQGKGEQYF,TGTGCCAGCAGCTTGGGACAGGGGAAGGGGGAGCAGTACTTC
TRBV6-1,-,TRBJ2-1,TRBD2,CASSELAGGRNEQFF,TGTGCCAGCAGTGAACTAGCGGGGGGGCGGAATGAGCAGTTCTTC
TRBV11-1,-,TRBJ2-5,TRBD2,CASSRSSTSSGSGKTQYF,TGTGCCAGCAGCCGATCCTCCACATCTAGCGGGAGTGGTAAGACCCAGTACTTC
TRBV6-1,-,TRBJ2-5,TRBD2,CASSYGGTGETQYF,TGTGCCAGCAGTTACGGGGGGACCGGAGAGACCCAGTACTTC
TRBV19,-,TRBJ2-7,TRBD1,CASTAGGYEQYF,TGTGCCAGTACTGCAGGGGGCTACGAGCAGTACTTC
TRBV5-6,-,TRBJ2-1,TRBD1,CASSFQGAKDEQFF,TGCGCCAGCAGCTTCCAGGGGGCAAAGGATGAGCAGTTCTTC
TRBV5-4,large,TRBJ1-2,-,CASSLARVREDYGYTF,TGTGCCAGCAGCTTGGCCCGGGTCCGGGAGGACTATGGCTACACCTTC
TRBV27,few,TRBJ2-2,TRBD2,CASSLPGTSNTGELFF,TGTGCCAGCAGTTTACCCGGGACTAGTAACACCGGGGAGCTGTTTTTT
TRBV6-5,-,TRBJ2-3,TRBD2,CASRLAGGSGTDTQYF,TGTGCCAGCAGATTAGCGGGAGGGTCCGGCACAGATACGCAGTATTTT
TRBV5-4,-,TRBJ2-7,-,CASSLRGRSYEQYF,TGTGCCAGCAGCTTAAGGGGACGATCTTACGAGCAGTACTTC
TRBV5-1,medium-sized,TRBJ1-5,TRBD1,CASSSGTGGNQPQHF,TGCGCCAGCAGCTCTGGGACAGGCGGCAATCAGCCCCAGCATTTT
TRBV30,medium-sized,TRBJ2-2,TRBD1,CAWTTGANTGELFF,TGTGCCTGGACTACAGGGGCCAACACCGGGGAGCTGTTTTTT